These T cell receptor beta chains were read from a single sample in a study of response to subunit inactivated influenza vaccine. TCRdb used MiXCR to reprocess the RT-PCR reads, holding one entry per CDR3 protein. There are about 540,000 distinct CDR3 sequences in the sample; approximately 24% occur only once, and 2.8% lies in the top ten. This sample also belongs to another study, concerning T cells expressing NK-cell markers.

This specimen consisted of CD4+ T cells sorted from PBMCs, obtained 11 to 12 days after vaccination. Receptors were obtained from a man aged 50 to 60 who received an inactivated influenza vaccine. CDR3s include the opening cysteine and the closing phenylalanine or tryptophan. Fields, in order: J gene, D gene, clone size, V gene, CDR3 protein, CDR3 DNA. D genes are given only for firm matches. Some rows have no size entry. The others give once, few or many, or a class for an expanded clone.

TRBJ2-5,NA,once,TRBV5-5,CASSFPDLQETQYF,TGTGCCAGCAGCTTCCCGGACCTACAAGAGACCCAGTACTTC
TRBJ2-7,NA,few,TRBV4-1,CASSQVAGVGGQYF,TGCGCCAGCAGCCAAGTGGCCGGGGTAGGTGGGCAGTACTTC
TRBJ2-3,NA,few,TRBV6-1,CASGGDTQYF,TGTGCCAGCGGAGGGGATACGCAGTATTTT
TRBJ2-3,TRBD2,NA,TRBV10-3,CAIAGGTDTQYF,TGTGCCATCGCGGGAGGAACAGATACGCAGTATTTT
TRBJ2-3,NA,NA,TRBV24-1,CATSDRTEPTDTQYF,TGTGCCACCAGTGATCGGACGGAACCCACAGATACGCAGTATTTT
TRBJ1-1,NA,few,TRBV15,CATSRTHGGDTEAFF,TGTGCCACCAGCAGGACCCACGGGGGGGACACTGAAGCTTTCTTT
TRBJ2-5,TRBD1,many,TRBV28,CASILQGGETQYF,TGTGCCAGCATACTACAGGGGGGCGAGACCCAGTACTTC
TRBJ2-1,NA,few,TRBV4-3,CASSQSPRGRNYNEQFF,TGCGCCAGCAGCCAATCACCCCGGGGGCGAAACTACAATGAGCAGTTCTTC
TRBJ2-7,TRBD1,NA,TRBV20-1,CSAIPTGQAYEQYF,TGCAGTGCCATACCGACCGGACAGGCCTACGAGCAGTACTTC
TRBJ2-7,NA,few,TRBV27,CASSLFGTYEQYF,TGTGCCAGCAGTTTATTCGGGACCTACGAGCAGTACTTC
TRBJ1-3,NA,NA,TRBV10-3,CAISESGAGRPGNTIYF,TGTGCCATCAGTGAGTCGGGAGCAGGGCGCCCTGGAAACACCATATATTTT
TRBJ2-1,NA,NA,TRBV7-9,CASSSPGTNINEQFF,TGTGCCAGCAGCAGTCCAGGTACCAATATCAATGAGCAGTTCTTC
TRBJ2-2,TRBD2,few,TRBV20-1,CSAREPSGGSNTGELFF,TGCAGTGCTAGAGAGCCAAGCGGGGGGTCGAACACCGGGGAGCTGTTTTTT
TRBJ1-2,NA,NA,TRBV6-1,CASNPDTAANYGYTF,TGTGCCAGCAACCCCGACACCGCGGCTAACTATGGCTACACCTTC
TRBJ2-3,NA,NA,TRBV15,CATSRDLMAPQYF,TGTGCCACCAGCAGAGATTTGATGGCCCCGCAGTATTTT
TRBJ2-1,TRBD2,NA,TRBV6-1,CAASRGGYNEQFF,TGTGCCGCCAGCCGGGGGGGTTACAATGAGCAGTTCTTC
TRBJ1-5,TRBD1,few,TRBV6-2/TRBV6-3,CASSYSGRGRAHPGQPQHF,TGTGCCAGCAGTTACAGTGGCAGGGGGAGGGCCCATCCGGGTCAGCCCCAGCATTTT
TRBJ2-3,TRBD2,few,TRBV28,CASSTSGRPDTQYF,TGTGCCAGCAGTACTAGCGGGAGACCAGATACGCAGTATTTT
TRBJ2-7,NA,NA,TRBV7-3,CASSFGPLGEQYF,TGTGCCAGCAGCTTCGGCCCTCTGGGGGAGCAGTACTTC